This T cell receptor beta chain is drawn from a study of OX40 agonist ivuxolimab in advanced cancers. The germline CDR1 and CDR2 sequences are MNHNY and SVGAGI (reference sequence). The CDR3 runs to 14 residues. The V gene end was trimmed by 1 base and the J gene end by 4 bases; junction bases not matched to a gene: 3. The assay was immunoSEQ multiplex PCR, and TCRdb's table has in-frame clones only and misses some. The sample lists roughly 6,500 clones, roughly three quarters occurring once. The sequence was obtained from an adult with an advanced solid tumor such as melanoma, head and neck, liver or kidney cancer. The chain employs TRBV6-6 and TRBJ2-5, with TRBD2 identical over 7 bases. The sequencing used CD4+ or CD8+ T cells sorted from blood, collected in a trial of the OX40 agonist ivuxolimab. CDR3 sequence: CASSYLGGGETQYF. For the CDR3, the DNA is TGTGCCAGCAGTTACTTGGGGGGGGGAGAGACCCAGTACTTC.